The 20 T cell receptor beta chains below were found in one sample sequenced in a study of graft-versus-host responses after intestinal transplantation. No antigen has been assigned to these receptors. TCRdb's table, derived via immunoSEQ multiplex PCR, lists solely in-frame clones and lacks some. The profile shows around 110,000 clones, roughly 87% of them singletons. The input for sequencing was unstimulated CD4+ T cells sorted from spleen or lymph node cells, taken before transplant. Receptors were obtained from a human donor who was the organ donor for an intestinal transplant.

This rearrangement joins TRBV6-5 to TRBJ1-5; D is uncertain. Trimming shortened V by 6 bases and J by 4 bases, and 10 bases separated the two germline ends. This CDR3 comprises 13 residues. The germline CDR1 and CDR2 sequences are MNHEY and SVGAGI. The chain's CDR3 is CASSGGRNQPQHF. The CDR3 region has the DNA TGTGCCAGCAGCGGCGGCCGTAATCAGCCCCAGCATTTT.

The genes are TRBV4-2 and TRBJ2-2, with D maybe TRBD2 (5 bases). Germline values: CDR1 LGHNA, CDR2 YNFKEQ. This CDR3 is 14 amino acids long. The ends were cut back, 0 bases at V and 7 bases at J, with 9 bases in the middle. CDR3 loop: CASSQDPGVGELFF. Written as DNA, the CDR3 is TGTGCCAGCAGCCAAGATCCCGGGGTCGGGGAGCTGTTTTTT.

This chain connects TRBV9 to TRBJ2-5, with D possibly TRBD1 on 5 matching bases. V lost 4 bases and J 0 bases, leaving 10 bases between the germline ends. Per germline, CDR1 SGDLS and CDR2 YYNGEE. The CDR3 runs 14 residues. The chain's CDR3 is CASSPRQNQETQYF. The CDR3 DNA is TGTGCCAGCAGCCCTAGACAGAACCAAGAGACCCAGTACTTC. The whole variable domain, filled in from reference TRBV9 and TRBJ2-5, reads DSGVTQTPKHLITATGQRVTLRCSPRSGDLSVYWYQQSLDQGLQFLIQYYNGEERAKGNILERFSAQQFPDLHSELNLSSLELGDSALYFCASSPRQNQETQYFGPGTRLLVL.

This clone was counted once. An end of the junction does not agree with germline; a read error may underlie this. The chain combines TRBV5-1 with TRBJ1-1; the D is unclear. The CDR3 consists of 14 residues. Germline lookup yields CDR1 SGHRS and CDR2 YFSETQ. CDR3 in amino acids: CASRRSAEGTEASF. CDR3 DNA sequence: TGCGCCAGCAGACGCTCCGCGGAAGGCACTGAAGCTTCCTTT.

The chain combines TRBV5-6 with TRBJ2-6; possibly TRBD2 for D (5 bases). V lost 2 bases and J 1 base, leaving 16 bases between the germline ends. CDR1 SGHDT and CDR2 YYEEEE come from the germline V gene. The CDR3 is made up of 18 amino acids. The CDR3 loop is CASSFVIQRGSGANVLTF. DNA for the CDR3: TGTGCCAGCAGCTTCGTAATTCAACGGGGATCTGGGGCCAACGTCCTGACTTTC. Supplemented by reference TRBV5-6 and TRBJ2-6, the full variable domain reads DAGVTQSPTHLIKTRGQQVTLRCSPKSGHDTVSWYQQALGQGPQFIFQYYEEEERQRGNFPDRFSGHQFPNYSSELNVNALLLGDSALYLCASSFVIQRGSGANVLTFGAGSRLTVL.

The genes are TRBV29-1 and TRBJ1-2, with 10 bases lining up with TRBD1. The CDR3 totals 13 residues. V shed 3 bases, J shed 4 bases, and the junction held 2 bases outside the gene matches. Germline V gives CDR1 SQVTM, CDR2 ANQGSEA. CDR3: CSVEDRGIYGYTF. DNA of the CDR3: TGCAGCGTTGAGGACAGGGGGATCTATGGCTACACCTTC.

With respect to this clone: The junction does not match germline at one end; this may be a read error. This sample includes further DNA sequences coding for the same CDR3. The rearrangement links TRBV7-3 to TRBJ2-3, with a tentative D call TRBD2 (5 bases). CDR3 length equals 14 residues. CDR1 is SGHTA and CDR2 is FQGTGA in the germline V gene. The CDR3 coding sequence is TGTGCCAGCAGCTTAGCACCTAGCTCGAATACGCAGTATTTC. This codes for CASSLAPSSNTQYF.

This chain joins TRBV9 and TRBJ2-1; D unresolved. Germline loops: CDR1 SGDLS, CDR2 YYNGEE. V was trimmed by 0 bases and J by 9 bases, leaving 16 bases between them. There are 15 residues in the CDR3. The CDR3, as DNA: TGTGCCAGCAGCGTAGACCCCTCTCAGGCTCGTGAGCAGTTCTTC. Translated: CASSVDPSQAREQFF. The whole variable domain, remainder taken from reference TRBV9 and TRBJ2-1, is DSGVTQTPKHLITATGQRVTLRCSPRSGDLSVYWYQQSLDQGLQFLIQYYNGEERAKGNILERFSAQQFPDLHSELNLSSLELGDSALYFCASSVDPSQAREQFFGPGTRLTVL.

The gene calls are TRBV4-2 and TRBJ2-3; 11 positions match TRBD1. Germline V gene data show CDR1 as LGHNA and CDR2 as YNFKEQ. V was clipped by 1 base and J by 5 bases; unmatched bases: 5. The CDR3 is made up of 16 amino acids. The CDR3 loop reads CASSQGGQGAVDTQYF. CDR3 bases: TGTGCCAGCAGCCAAGGAGGACAGGGGGCAGTAGATACGCAGTATTTT.

The CDR3 sequence is CASSEEGVRQYF. Here the CDR3 DNA reads TGTGCCAGCAGTGAAGAGGGCGTTAGGCAGTACTTC. V is TRBV6-1 and J is TRBJ2-7, with D uncertain. Trimming cost V 1 base and J 9 bases, with 10 bases left between them. The CDR3 runs 12 residues. Per the germline V gene, CDR1 is MNHNS and CDR2 is SASEGT.

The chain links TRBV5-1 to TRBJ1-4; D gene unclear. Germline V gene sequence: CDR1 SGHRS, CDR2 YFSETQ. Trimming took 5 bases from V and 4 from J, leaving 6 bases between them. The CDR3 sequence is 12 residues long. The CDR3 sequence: CASSSGNEKLFF. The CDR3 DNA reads TGCGCCAGCAGTTCGGGTAATGAAAAACTGTTTTTT.

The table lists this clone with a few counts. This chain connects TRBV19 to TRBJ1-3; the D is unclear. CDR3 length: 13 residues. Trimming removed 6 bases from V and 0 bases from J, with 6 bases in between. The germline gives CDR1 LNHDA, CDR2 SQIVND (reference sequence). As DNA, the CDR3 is TGTGCCAGTAGCCCTAACTCTGGAAACACCATATATTTT. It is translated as CASSPNSGNTIYF.

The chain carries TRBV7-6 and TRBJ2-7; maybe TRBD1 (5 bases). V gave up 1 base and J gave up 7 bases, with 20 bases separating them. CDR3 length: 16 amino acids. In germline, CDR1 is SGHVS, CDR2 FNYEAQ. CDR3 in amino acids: CASSLVSGAPLGEQYF. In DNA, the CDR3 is TGTGCCAGCAGCTTAGTATCTGGGGCGCCCTTGGGGGAGCAGTACTTC.

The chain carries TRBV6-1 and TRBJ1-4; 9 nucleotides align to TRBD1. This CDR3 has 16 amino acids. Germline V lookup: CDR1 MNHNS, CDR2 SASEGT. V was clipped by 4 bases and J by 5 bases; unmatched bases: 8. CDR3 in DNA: TGTGCCAGCAGTGGGCCTTACAGGGGGCCGAATGAAAAACTGTTTTTT. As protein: CASSGPYRGPNEKLFF.

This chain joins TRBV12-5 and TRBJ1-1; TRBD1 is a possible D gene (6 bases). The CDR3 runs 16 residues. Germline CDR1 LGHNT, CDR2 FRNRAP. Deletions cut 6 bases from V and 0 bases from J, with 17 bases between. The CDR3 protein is CASGPDRGQLNTEAFF. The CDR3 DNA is TGTGCTAGTGGCCCTGACCGCGGACAGTTGAACACTGAAGCTTTCTTT.

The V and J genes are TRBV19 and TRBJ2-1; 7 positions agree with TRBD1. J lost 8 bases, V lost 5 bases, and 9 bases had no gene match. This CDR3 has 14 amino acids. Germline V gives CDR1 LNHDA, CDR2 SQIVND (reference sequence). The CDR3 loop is CASSSPDRAHEQFF. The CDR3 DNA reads TGTGCCAGTAGTTCCCCCGACAGGGCCCATGAGCAGTTCTTC.

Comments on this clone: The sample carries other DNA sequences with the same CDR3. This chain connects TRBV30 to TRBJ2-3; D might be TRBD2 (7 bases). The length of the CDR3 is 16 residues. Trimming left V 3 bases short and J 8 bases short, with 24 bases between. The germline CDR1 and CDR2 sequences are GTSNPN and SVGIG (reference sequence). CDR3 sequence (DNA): TGTGCCTGGAGCGATCTGGGTCGGGCGAGGGGGGGTACGCAGTATTTT. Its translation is CAWSDLGRARGGTQYF.

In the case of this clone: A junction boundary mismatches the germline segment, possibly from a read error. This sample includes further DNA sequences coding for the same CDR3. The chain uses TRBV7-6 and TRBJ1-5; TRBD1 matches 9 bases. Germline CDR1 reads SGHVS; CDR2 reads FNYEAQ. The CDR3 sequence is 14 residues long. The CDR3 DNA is TGTGCCAGCAGCCCAGGGACAGGGAATCAGCCCCAGCACTTT. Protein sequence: CASSPGTGNQPQHF.

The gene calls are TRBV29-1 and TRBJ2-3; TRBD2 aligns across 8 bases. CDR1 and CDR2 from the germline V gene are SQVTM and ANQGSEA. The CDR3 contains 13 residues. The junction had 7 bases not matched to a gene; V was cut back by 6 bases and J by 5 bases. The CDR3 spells CSVAGVLQDTQYF. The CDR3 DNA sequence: TGCAGCGTAGCGGGAGTACTGCAAGATACGCAGTATTTT.

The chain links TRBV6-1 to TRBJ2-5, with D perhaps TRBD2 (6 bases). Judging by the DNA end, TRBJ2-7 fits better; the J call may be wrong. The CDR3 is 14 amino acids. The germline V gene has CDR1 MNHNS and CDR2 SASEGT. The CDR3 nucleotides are TGTGCCAGCACCGGGGACTTGAGCTCCTACGAGCAGTACTTC. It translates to CASTGDLSSYEQYF.